The entry below gives a single T cell receptor (beta chain) sequence along with its context. Its antigen is undetermined. immunoSEQ v3.0 was run at survey level. Profiling relied on immunoSEQ multiplex PCR, and the TCRdb table lists in-frame clones only, not all of them. The sample includes roughly 39,000 clones, approximately 86% of them seen just once. The sample originates from a study of long-term antiretroviral therapy in people with HIV. Study-level information: The 2015 immediate-ART recommendation came about a decade after the earliest samples. Overall study results and limits: All time points showed a repertoire dominated by clones expanded before ART. Sampling of blood ran from about 2003 to 2017, and older ART regimens were possibly in use.

The sample in question was unsorted PBMCs, obtained just before starting antiretroviral therapy. The sequence was collected from a woman under 30 with HIV.

The DNA of the CDR3 is TGTGCCAGCAGCTTCGAGACTAGCGGGGTTTATACGCAGTATTTT. Its translation: CASSFETSGVYTQYF. The chain uses TRBV5-4 and TRBJ2-3; 11 bases align to TRBD2. The J segment lost 7 bases and the V segment lost 2 bases, leaving 6 bases of the junction unmatched. Per the germline V gene, CDR1 is SGHNT and CDR2 is YYREEE (reference sequence). CDR3 length: 15 amino acids.